A selection of T cell receptor beta chains follows, all from one sample in a study of T-cell reconstitution after alpha-beta-depleted transplantation in children. TCRdb re-derived calls from the PCR reads in MiXCR, one entry per CDR3 protein. Altogether a few hundred thousand distinct CDR3 sequences are present, around 8.9% being singletons, with the ten largest covering approximately 5%. This specimen consisted of PBMCs from the stem cell graft donor, obtained from the stem cell graft. These receptors were collected from a human donor who donated a stem cell graft to a child with SCID. Both conserved end residues are part of each CDR3.

V,CDR3
TRBV5-1,CASSLSRSYEKLFF
TRBV29-1,CSVQDGRNTEAFF
TRBV28,CASGLRVDTQYF
TRBV7-9,CASSPDPQGFSNQPQHF
TRBV5-1,CASSFGTGGPTYNEQFF
TRBV5-1,CASSLTTSGGATGELFF
TRBV29-1,CSVNRGLGTDTQYF
TRBV12-3/TRBV12-4,CASISRRMNTEAFF
TRBV3-1,CATSQAGELFF
TRBV6-2/TRBV6-3,CASSYSLGLALDNEQFF
TRBV28,CASSLYEGARGEQFF
TRBV15,CATSNRDIGFF
TRBV7-8,CASSLTGGTNEKLFF
TRBV15,CATSRVFMGQYAFF
TRBV2,CASYYGGFSEAFF
TRBV12-3/TRBV12-4,CASSVTGVTYEQYF
TRBV5-1,CASSLEGPVWNEQFF
TRBV20-1,CSARDQEGQGIYEQYF
TRBV7-2,CASSLEGVYGNQPQHF
TRBV12-3/TRBV12-4,CTSSFGTGNINSNQPQHF
TRBV7-3,CASSLMVNTGELFF
TRBV20-1,CSARGGSGRGNTEAFF
TRBV6-5,CASSSPGTGANVLTF
TRBV27,CASSLSRLNTEAFF
TRBV20-1,CRASGGDKYGYTF
TRBV7-9,CASSFRGAIEQFF
TRBV12-3/TRBV12-4,CASSLSGGSETQYF
TRBV5-6,CASSRASRSAFF
TRBV5-6,CASSFSGTGSNEQFF
TRBV3-1,CASSQLTGRRRSEQYF
TRBV7-9,CASNSHRGFDYGYTF
TRBV6-4,CTISPRLPGSRIMNTEAFF